This T cell receptor (beta chain) originates from a study of OX40 agonist ivuxolimab in advanced cancers. Turning to the study itself: Across the patients, intravenous ivuxolimab was delivered every 2 weeks at 0.01 to 10 mg/kg. Study-level points and caveats: Determination of antigen specificity was not performed for the expanded peripheral T cells.

The method was immunoSEQ multiplex PCR; TCRdb's version includes in-frame clones alone and lacks a portion of them. The sample consists of over 50,000 clones, over 75% of them appearing once. A remark on this clone: Its cognate antigen is unknown.

Autoimmune disease history or systemic immunosuppression led to patient exclusion. This TCR was recovered from an adult with an advanced solid tumor such as melanoma, head and neck, liver or kidney cancer. The source material was CD4+ or CD8+ T cells sorted from blood, sampled in a trial of the OX40 agonist ivuxolimab.

The DNA for the CDR3 is TGTGCCAGCAGCTTAGAGGGGGCAGATACGCAGTATTTT. Its protein is CASSLEGADTQYF. The V and J genes are TRBV7-2 and TRBJ2-3; tentative D call: TRBD1 (6 bases). This CDR3 is 13 amino acids long. V shed 1 base and J shed 4 bases, with 6 bases lying between them. Germline-derived CDR1 and CDR2 are SGHTA and FQGNSA.